Each of the 24 T cell receptor beta chains below was sequenced from the same sample in a study of beta chain features in type 1 diabetes. Expressed TCRB transcripts were sequenced after all isolated RNA was converted to cDNA. Clones were read by immunoSEQ multiplex PCR, and TCRdb kept only the in-frame ones, dropping some. The sample has 400,000 to 550,000 clones; over 9.5% are singletons. Material: naive CD4+ T cells from blood. These receptors were taken from a woman in her late teens or twenties in good health.

The genes are TRBV11-2 and TRBJ2-7; TRBD1 agrees at 9 bases. From germline, CDR1 is SGHAT and CDR2 FQNNGV. The CDR3 has 13 amino acids. Trimming took 0 bases from V and 7 from J; bases not matched to a gene: 1. The CDR3 DNA is TGTGCCAGCAGCTTAGACGGACAGGGGGAGCAGTACGTC. Translating it yields CASSLDGQGEQYV.

This chain's CDR3 is CASSTRTGGSEQYV. CDR3 nucleotides: TGTGCCAGCAGCACCCGGACAGGGGGAAGCGAGCAGTACGTC. The rearrangement uses TRBV7-8 and TRBJ2-7; 10 bases are a match to TRBD1. Per the germline V gene, CDR1 is SGHVS and CDR2 is FQNEAQ. With 5 bases clipped from V and 6 bases from J, the junction kept 7 bases outside the gene matches. The CDR3 is 14 residues long.

This clone was found a few times. This rearrangement joins TRBV7-2 to TRBJ1-4, with 8 bases lining up with TRBD1. Unmatched junction bases numbered 10, after V lost 2 bases and J lost 8 bases. CDR1 and CDR2 (germline): SGHTA, FQGNSA. The CDR3 extends over 16 amino acids. The CDR3 spells CASSLRTGTGGEKLFF. The CDR3 bases are TGTGCCAGCAGCTTACGTACCGGGACAGGCGGCGAAAAACTGTTTTTT.

The CDR3 spells CASSFRDRPYYGYTF. The DNA of the CDR3 is TGTGCCAGCAGCTTTCGGGACAGACCCTACTATGGCTACACCTTC. The V call is TRBV7-2, the J call TRBJ1-2; the match to TRBD1 covers 7 bases. V was pared by 3 bases and J by 3 bases, with 7 bases of the junction left unmatched. In germline, CDR1 is SGHTA, CDR2 FQGNSA. The CDR3 is 15 residues long.

The chain is built from TRBV9 and TRBJ1-5; TRBD1 is a possible D gene (6 bases). The V and J ends lost 8 bases and 1 base respectively, with 13 bases between them. The CDR3 runs to 14 residues. CDR1 and CDR2 (germline): SGDLS, YYNGEE. CDR3 region: CARPGTISNQPQHF. The CDR3 DNA follows: TGTGCCAGGCCCGGGACAATAAGCAATCAGCCCCAGCATTTT.

This clone was seen a few times. The J gene is TRBJ1-2, the V gene TRBV28, with D possibly matching TRBD1 (6 bases). Between the trimmed V and J ends, which lost 6 bases and 2 bases, there was a span of 13 bases. Germline assignment: CDR1 MDHEN and CDR2 SYDVKM. There are 14 residues in the CDR3. In DNA, the CDR3 is TGTGCCAGCAGCCCAGGGACATCAAACTATGGCTACACCTTC. Amino acids: CASSPGTSNYGYTF.

V gene TRBV4-2 combines with J gene TRBJ1-2; no reliable D call. Germline assignment: CDR1 LGHNA and CDR2 YNFKEQ. The CDR3 sequence is 12 residues long. V lost 0 bases to trimming and J lost 4 bases, with 3 bases between them. CDR3 residues: CASSQDFYGYTF. DNA of the CDR3: TGTGCCAGCAGCCAAGATTTCTATGGCTACACCTTC.

The chain recombines TRBV6-6 with TRBJ1-4, with D unclear. This CDR3 has 13 residues. The ends were cut back, 1 base at V and 8 bases at J, with 8 bases in the middle. Germline CDR1 is MNHNY and CDR2 is SVGAGI (reference sequence). Written as DNA, the CDR3 is TGTGCCAGCAGTTACTACGGGAGCGAAAAACTGTTTTTT. Protein: CASSYYGSEKLFF.

Only a few counts were recorded for this clone. The V gene is TRBV4-2, the J gene TRBJ2-7; the D is unclear. CDR1 LGHNA and CDR2 YNFKEQ come from the germline V gene. CDR3 length: 14 amino acids. Trimming took off 1 base at V and 1 base at J, with 8 bases between the two ends. For the CDR3, the DNA is TGTGCCAGCAGCCAAGCCCCCCGGTCCTACGAGCAGTACTTC. Amino acids: CASSQAPRSYEQYF.

This clone was observed a few times. V usage is TRBV7-2 and J usage is TRBJ2-5; 7 bases are a match to TRBD2. Germline lookup yields CDR1 SGHTA and CDR2 FQGNSA. Trimming at V came to 5 bases and at J to 1 base, leaving 10 bases not matched to a gene. The CDR3 sequence is 16 residues long. CDR3 nucleotide sequence: TGTGCCAGCAGCCCAAGGCGGAGCGGGGTCCAAGAGACCCAGTACTTC. Translation gives CASSPRRSGVQETQYF. Together with reference TRBV7-2 and TRBJ2-5, the CDR3 gives the full variable domain: GAGVSQSPSNKVTEKGKDVELRCDPISGHTALYWYRQSLGQGLEFLIYFQGNSAPDKSGLPSDRFSAERTGGSVSTLTIQRTQQEDSAVYLCASSPRRSGVQETQYFGPGTRLLVL.

This clone was seen only a few times. This rearrangement joins TRBV19 to TRBJ2-3; D possibly corresponds to TRBD1 (6 bases). There are 13 residues in the CDR3. Germline CDR1 and CDR2: LNHDA and SQIVND (reference sequence). V lost 7 bases and J 3 bases, leaving 11 bases between the germline ends. CDR3 bases: TGTGCCAGTAACCGAGGGGGAACAGATACGCAGTATTTT. The encoded protein is CASNRGGTDTQYF.

The chain recombines TRBV4-3 with TRBJ2-3, with 8 positions matching TRBD2. Germline CDR1 reads LGHNA; CDR2 reads YSLEER. The V segment lost 0 bases and the J segment 8 bases; nucleotides outside the gene matches: 13. CDR3 length: 17 residues. CDR3 residues: CASSQDLSSGVDATQYF. The CDR3 coding sequence is TGCGCCAGCAGCCAAGATCTGAGTAGCGGGGTTGACGCTACGCAGTATTTT.

V gene TRBV5-6 combines with J gene TRBJ2-3; D is uncertain. The germline CDR1 and CDR2 sequences are SGHDT and YYEEEE. V was trimmed by 4 bases and J by 1 base, leaving 7 bases between them. This CDR3 contains 13 residues. CDR3 nucleotide sequence: TGTGCCAGCAGCCCGGAGCGCACAGATACGCAGTATTTT. Translation: CASSPERTDTQYF.

This clone was detected only a few times. The chain joins TRBV7-9 to TRBJ2-2, with D perhaps TRBD1 (5 bases). Germline CDR1 SEHNR, CDR2 FQNEAQ (reference sequence). Trimming removed 1 base at V and 7 bases at J, with 7 bases between. CDR3 length: 13 amino acids. The CDR3 loop reads CASSLVQGGELFF. The CDR3 DNA is TGTGCCAGCAGCTTAGTCCAGGGCGGGGAGCTGTTTTTT.

This clone showed up just a few times. This chain joins TRBV11-1 and TRBJ1-1; 7 positions agree with TRBD1. The CDR3 extends over 16 amino acids. Losses at the gene ends were 1 base for V and 5 bases for J; bases not matched to a gene: 10. CDR1 SGHAT and CDR2 FQDESV come from the germline V gene (reference sequence). Here the CDR3 DNA reads TGTGCCAGCAGCTTAGAATTGTCGGCAGGGGGAACTGAAGCTTTCTTT. Protein sequence: CASSLELSAGGTEAFF.

The chain links TRBV7-2 to TRBJ2-1; D gene uncertain. There are 13 residues in the CDR3. Looked up from germline, CDR1 is SGHTA and CDR2 is FQGNSA. Trimming left V 4 bases short and J 10 bases short, with 14 bases between. The CDR3 DNA reads as TGTGCCAGCAGCTCTTCTCCAGCGATCGAGCAGTTCTTC. Translating gives CASSSSPAIEQFF.

The chain carries TRBV2 and TRBJ2-3, with unresolved D. V lost 4 bases and J lost 3, with 8 bases in between. The germline CDR1 and CDR2 sequences are SNHLY and FYNNEI. CDR3 size: 13 residues. CDR3 nucleotide sequence: TGTGCCAGCAGTGTCGTGGAAACAGATACGCAGTATTTT. This translates into CASSVVETDTQYF.

This clone has only a few counts. V and J are TRBV21-1 and TRBJ2-7; the D call TRBD1 from the table was never checked on the DNA. TRBV21-1 is an annotated pseudogene. CDR3 length: 18 residues. The CDR3 loop is CASSPQESGQPPPYEQYF. The CDR3 DNA sequence: TGTGCCAGCAGCCCCCAGGAATCCGGACAGCCGCCACCCTACGAGCAGTACTTC.

The chain combines TRBV4-2 with TRBJ2-7; 8 bases fit TRBD1. The CDR3 contains 19 residues. Germline CDR1 LGHNA, CDR2 YNFKEQ. The V gene end was trimmed by 0 bases and the J gene end by 1 base; junction bases not matched to a gene: 14. In DNA form, the CDR3 reads TGTGCCAGCAGCCAAGAACCGGACTTTCCGACAGGGGAATCCTACGAGCAGTACTTC. Residues: CASSQEPDFPTGESYEQYF.

This clone was seen more than once but under ten times. The rearrangement uses TRBV7-6 and TRBJ2-1, with D possibly being TRBD1 (5 bases). Per germline, CDR1 SGHVS and CDR2 FNYEAQ. The CDR3 loop spans 13 amino acids. Trimming removed 7 bases at V and 8 bases at J, with 15 bases between. The CDR3 here is CASTRSWGDEQFF. CDR3 in DNA: TGTGCCAGCACCAGATCGTGGGGCGATGAGCAGTTCTTC.

The V and J genes are TRBV28 and TRBJ1-1; possible D gene TRBD1, 5 bases. Deletions cut 10 bases from V and 1 base from J, with 10 bases between. CDR1 and CDR2 (germline): MDHEN, SYDVKM. The length of the CDR3 is 12 residues. The CDR3: CATGTTNTEAFF. The CDR3 nucleotides read TGTGCCACAGGGACCACGAACACTGAAGCTTTCTTT.

This chain links TRBV7-2 with TRBJ2-2; D remains ambiguous. The CDR3 spans 16 residues. Germline CDR1 and CDR2: SGHTA and FQGNSA. Trimming shortened V by 1 base and J by 4 bases, and 13 bases separated the two germline ends. CDR3 protein: CASSLVARSTTGELFF. The CDR3 DNA sequence: TGTGCCAGCAGCTTAGTTGCGCGCTCCACCACCGGGGAGCTGTTTTTT.

The chain is built from TRBV29-1 and TRBJ1-1, with D unresolved. V shed 4 bases and J shed 4 bases, with 13 bases lying between them. Looked up from germline, CDR1 is SQVTM and CDR2 is ANQGSEA. The CDR3 has 13 amino acids. CDR3: CSVVIVYSTEAFF. The CDR3 DNA follows: TGCAGCGTTGTTATAGTTTATAGCACTGAAGCTTTCTTT.

V and J are TRBV7-9 and TRBJ1-1, with 9 bases that match TRBD1. After removal of 11 bases from V and 6 bases from J, the junction contained 13 bases not matched to a gene. CDR1 and CDR2 (germline): SEHNR, FQNEAQ (reference sequence). CDR3 size: 14 residues. CDR3 in amino acids: CAVAGTGILSEAFF. Written as DNA, the CDR3 is TGTGCCGTCGCCGGGACAGGGATCCTCTCTGAAGCTTTCTTT.